This paragraph reports one T cell receptor (beta chain). Its recognized antigen is unknown. Nothing much larger sits one base from this clone, and base qualities are not available. This specimen belongs to a study of blood T cell repertoires in COVID-19 (TCRdb year 2020). For the study in its entirety: Collaborator samples came from the United States, Italy and Spain and covered acute and convalescent phases of COVID-19. The material from the prospective study consisted of cDNA or gDNA derived from T cells, B-cell-depleted T cells, or PBMCs. The dataset comprised deeply sampled blood TCRbeta repertoires from subjects exposed to, actively infected with, or recovered from COVID-19. The repertoires were released in a freely available public database meant as a resource for research on the immune response to SARS-CoV-2. Samples were obtained from the ongoing ImmuneRACE study (first 160 participants) and from 1,000 to 1,500 subjects provided by 6 global collaborators. Sample metadata almost always included a de-identified subject ID, COVID-19 status, age in years and sex. Where available, HLA class I and class II types were obtained from metadata supplied by the sample provider rather than from assay-based typing.

TCRbeta CDR3 regions were amplified from genomic DNA using the immunoSEQ Assay, a bias-controlled multiplex PCR. The study's own analysis went as follows. Nucleated cell counts per sample were estimated from amplification of reference gene primers within the assay. To quantify the absolute abundance of each unique TCRbeta CDR3 rearrangement, sequence reads were collapsed and filtered. For each sample, productive Simpson clonality was calculated as the square root of Simpson's diversity index across productive rearrangements. TCRdb holds this immuneACCESS table with in-frame rearrangements only. Some clones are missing; in checked studies, unresolved V genes explain under half, and the rest has no known cause. The V and J calls and clone size are taken from that table; D and trimming were inferred from the DNA. Recorded for this sample are 60,000 to 70,000 clones; about nine tenths of them occurred a single time. Over 10% of the sample is taken by the ten largest.

The collaborating institutions used their own protocols to collect whole blood in K2EDTA tubes. For TCRbeta analysis, collaborators shipped samples in one of three forms: frozen whole blood, isolated PBMCs, or DNA extracted from either of those sample types. General study outcomes and caveats: The quantity of clinical and demographic metadata differed by source and by participant and was supplied without curation.

Trimming removed 2 bases from V and 7 bases from J; the gene matches leave 3 bases unexplained. The germline V gene sets CDR1 to MDHEN and CDR2 to SYDVKM. Reading from cysteine to phenylalanine, the CDR3 counts 15 amino acids. The retained sequence is limited to the CDR3, 45 bases, with the frame set at the first base. This receptor chain uses TRBV28 and TRBJ2-1, and 12 junctional nucleotides match TRBD2. The sample comprised peripheral blood. The TCR sequence derives from a human donor with active COVID-19. The donor label of this sample is uncertain. The sequence in DNA is TGTGCCAGCAGTTTACTAGCGGGAGGGGGGAATGAGCAGTTCTTC. This translates into CASSLLAGGGNEQFF.